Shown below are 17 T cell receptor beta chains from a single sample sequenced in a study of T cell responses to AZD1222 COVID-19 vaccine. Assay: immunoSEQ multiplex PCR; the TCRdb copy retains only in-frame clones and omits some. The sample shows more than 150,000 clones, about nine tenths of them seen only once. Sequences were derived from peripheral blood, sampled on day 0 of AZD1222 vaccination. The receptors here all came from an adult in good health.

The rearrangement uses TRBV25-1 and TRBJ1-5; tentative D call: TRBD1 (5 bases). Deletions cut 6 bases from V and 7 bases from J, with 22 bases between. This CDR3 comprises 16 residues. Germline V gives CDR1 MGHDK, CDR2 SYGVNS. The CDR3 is CASSDRGYIGGQPQHF. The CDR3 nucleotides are TGTGCCAGCAGCGACCGCGGTTATATCGGGGGGCAGCCCCAGCATTTT. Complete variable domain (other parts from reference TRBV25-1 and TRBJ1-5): EADIYQTPRYLVIGTGKKITLECSQTMGHDKMYWYQQDPGMELHLIHYSYGVNSTEKGDLSSESTVSRIRTEHFPLTLESARPSHTSQYLCASSDRGYIGGQPQHFGDGTRLSIL.

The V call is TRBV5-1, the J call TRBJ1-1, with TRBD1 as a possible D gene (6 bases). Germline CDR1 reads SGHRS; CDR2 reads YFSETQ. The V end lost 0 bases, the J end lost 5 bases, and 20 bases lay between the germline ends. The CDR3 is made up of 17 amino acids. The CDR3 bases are TGCGCCAGCAGCTTGGCGGTGGCAGGGGATATGGGAACTGAAGCTTTCTTT. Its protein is CASSLAVAGDMGTEAFF.

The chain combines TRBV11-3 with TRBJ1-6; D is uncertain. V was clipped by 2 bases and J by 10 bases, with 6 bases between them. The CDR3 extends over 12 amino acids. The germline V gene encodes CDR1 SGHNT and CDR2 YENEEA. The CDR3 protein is CASSLTGSPLHF. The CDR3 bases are TGTGCCAGCAGCTTAACGGGGTCACCCCTCCACTTT.

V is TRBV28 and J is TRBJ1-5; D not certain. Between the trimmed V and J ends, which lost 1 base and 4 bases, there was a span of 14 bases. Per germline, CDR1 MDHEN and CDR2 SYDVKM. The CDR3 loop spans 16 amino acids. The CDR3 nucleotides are TGTGCCAGCAGTTTATTCTTAGGGAATCCGAATCAGCCCCAGCATTTT. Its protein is CASSLFLGNPNQPQHF.

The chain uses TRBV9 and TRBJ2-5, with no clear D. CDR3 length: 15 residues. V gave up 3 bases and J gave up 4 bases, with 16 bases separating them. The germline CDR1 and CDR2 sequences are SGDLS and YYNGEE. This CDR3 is CASSGSGTILETQYF. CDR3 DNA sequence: TGTGCCAGCAGCGGATCCGGAACGATTCTAGAGACCCAGTACTTC.

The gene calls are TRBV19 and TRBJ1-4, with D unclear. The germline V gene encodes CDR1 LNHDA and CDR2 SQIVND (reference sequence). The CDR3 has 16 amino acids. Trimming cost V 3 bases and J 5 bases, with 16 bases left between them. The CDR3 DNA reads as TGTGCCAGTAGTATCTGGACCAAGAGAGAGAATGAAAAACTGTTTTTT. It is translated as CASSIWTKRENEKLFF.

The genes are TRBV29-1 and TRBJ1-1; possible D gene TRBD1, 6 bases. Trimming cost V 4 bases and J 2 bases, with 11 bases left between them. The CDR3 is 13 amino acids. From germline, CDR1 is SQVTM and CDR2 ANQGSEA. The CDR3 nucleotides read TGCAGCGTTGCCGGACAGTTTAACACTGAAGCTTTCTTT. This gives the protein CSVAGQFNTEAFF. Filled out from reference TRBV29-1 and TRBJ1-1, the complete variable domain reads SAVISQKPSRDICQRGTSLTIQCQVDSQVTMMFWYRQQPGQSLTLIATANQGSEATYESGFVIDKFPISRPNLTFSTLTVSNMSPEDSSIYLCSVAGQFNTEAFFGQGTRLTVV.

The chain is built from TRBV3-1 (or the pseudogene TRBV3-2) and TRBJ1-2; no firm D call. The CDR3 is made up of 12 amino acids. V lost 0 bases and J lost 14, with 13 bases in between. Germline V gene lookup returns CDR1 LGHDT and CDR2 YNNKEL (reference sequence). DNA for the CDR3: TGTGCCAGCAGCCAAGATAACCGGGGATCAACCTTC. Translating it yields CASSQDNRGSTF.

This CDR3 reads CASSSTGLNTGELFF. The CDR3 coding sequence is TGTGCCAGCAGCTCGACAGGGCTGAACACCGGGGAGCTGTTTTTT. The rearrangement links TRBV5-5 to TRBJ2-2; TRBD1 aligns across 7 bases. CDR1 is SGHKS, CDR2 YYEKEE, per germline (reference sequence). The V and J ends lost 3 bases and 1 base, in that order; junction bases with no gene match: 3. The CDR3 totals 15 residues.

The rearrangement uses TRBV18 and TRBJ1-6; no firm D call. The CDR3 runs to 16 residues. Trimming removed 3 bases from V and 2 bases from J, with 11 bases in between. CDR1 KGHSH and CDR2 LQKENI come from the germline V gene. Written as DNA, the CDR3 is TGTGCCAGCTCACCTCCAAGGGCGACCTATAATTCACCCCTCCACTTT. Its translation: CASSPPRATYNSPLHF. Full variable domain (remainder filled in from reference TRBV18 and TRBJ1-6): NAGVMQNPRHLVRRRGQEARLRCSPMKGHSHVYWYRQLPEEGLKFMVYLQKENIIDESGMPKERFSAEFPKEGPSILRIQQVVRGDSAAYFCASSPPRATYNSPLHFGNGTRLTVT.

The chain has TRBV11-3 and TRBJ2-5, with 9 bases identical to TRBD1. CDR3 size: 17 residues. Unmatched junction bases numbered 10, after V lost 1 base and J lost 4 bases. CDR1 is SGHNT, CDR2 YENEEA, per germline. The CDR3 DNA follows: TGTGCCAGCAGCTTAGGACAGGGGGAATCTGCTGGAGAGACCCAGTACTTC. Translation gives CASSLGQGESAGETQYF.

In DNA form, the CDR3 reads TGTGCCAGCAGCTTGGAGGCTATCGGGGGTAAGGCTTTCTTT. This gives the protein CASSLEAIGGKAFF. This chain connects TRBV5-5 to TRBJ1-1, with a weak D call TRBD1 (5 bases). CDR3 length: 14 residues. The germline gives CDR1 SGHKS, CDR2 YYEKEE (reference sequence). The V gene lost 0 bases and the J gene lost 11 bases, with 17 bases spanning the gap.

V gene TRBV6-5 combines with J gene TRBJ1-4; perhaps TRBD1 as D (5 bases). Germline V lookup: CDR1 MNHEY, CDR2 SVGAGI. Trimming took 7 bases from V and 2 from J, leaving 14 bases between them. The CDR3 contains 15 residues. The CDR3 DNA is TGTGCCAGCATTGGGGGAATGGCGACTAATGAAAAACTGTTTTTT. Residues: CASIGGMATNEKLFF.

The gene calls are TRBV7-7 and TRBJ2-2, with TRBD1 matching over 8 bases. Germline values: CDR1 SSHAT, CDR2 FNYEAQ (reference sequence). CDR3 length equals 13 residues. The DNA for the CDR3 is TGTGCTGTCTGGGACAGGAAAACCGGGGAGCTGTTTTTT. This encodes CAVWDRKTGELFF.

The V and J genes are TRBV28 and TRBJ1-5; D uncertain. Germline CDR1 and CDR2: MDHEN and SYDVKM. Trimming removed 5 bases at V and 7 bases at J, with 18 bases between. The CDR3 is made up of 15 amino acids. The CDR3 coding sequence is TGTGCCAGCAGTCAGGTGACGGAATCCGAACAGCCCCAGCATTTT. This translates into CASSQVTESEQPQHF. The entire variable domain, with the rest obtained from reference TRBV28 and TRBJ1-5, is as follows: DVKVTQSSRYLVKRTGEKVFLECVQDMDHENMFWYRQDPGLGLRLIYFSYDVKMKEKGDIPEGYSVSREKKERFSLILESASTNQTSMYLCASSQVTESEQPQHFGDGTRLSIL.

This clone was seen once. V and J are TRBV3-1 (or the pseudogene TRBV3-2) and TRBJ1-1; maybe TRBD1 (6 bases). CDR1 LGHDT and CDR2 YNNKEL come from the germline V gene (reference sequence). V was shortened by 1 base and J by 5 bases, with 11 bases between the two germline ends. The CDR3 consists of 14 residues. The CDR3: CASSQGPGATEAFF. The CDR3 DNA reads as TGTGCCAGCAGCCAAGGACCAGGGGCTACTGAAGCTTTCTTT.

For the CDR3, the DNA is TGTGCCAGCAGCCCCCAACCTTATGGAAAGCAGTACTTC. Its translation: CASSPQPYGKQYF. This chain connects TRBV11-2 to TRBJ2-7; D uncertain. This CDR3 is 13 amino acids long. V was shortened by 5 bases and J by 8 bases, with 16 bases between the two germline ends. Looked up from germline, CDR1 is SGHAT and CDR2 is FQNNGV.